This TCR beta chain was sequenced for a study of blood T cell repertoires in COVID-19. Clones were sequenced by immunoSEQ multiplex PCR, and TCRdb holds only the in-frame ones, with some missing. In the table there are approximately 150,000 clones, over 80% of which are singletons. The CDR3 spans 13 residues. The V gene lost 8 bases and the J gene lost 3 bases, with 13 bases spanning the gap. Germline V gives CDR1 SEHNR, CDR2 FQNEAQ (reference sequence). This TCR was sampled from a man aged 65 to 79 who had been exposed to COVID-19. The chain is built from TRBV7-9 and TRBJ1-2; weak D call: TRBD1 (5 bases). The sequenced sample consisted of PBMCs or T cells enriched from blood (not recorded which). The CDR3 nucleotides read TGTGCCAGCGGCAGAACAGGCGACTATGGCTACACCTTC. Translated: CASGRTGDYGYTF.